Included here is one T cell receptor beta chain sequence, with context. This clonotype was detected ten times or more. The specificity of this receptor is unknown. The sample holds no much larger clone one base away, and base qualities are not on file. This entry is derived from a study of T cells after yellow fever vaccination (dated by TCRdb to the late 2010s). Study-wide context: The SMART-Seq v4 Ultra Low Input RNA kit was used to prepare libraries from fractions with low cell numbers. To follow T-cell clones before and after both primary and booster YFV17D yellow fever vaccination, bulk TCR alpha and beta repertoires underwent longitudinal sequencing. Two healthy male donors made up the cohort, one aged 18 to 30 years and the other aged 30 to 40 years. Blood was collected at multiple timepoints before and after primary and secondary immunization, and bulk PBMC replicates and cell subsets were isolated.

What this sample's treatment or condition label stands for: live attenuated yellow fever vaccine strain. A standard Ficoll-Paque protocol was used to isolate PBMCs from peripheral blood. CD4 and CD8 T-cell fractions were isolated with Dynabeads CD4 and CD8 positive selection kits. TriZol was used to extract RNA from bulk PBMCs, from CD4 and CD8 fractions, and from dextramer-positive and dextramer-negative fractions. For CDR1 and CDR2, the germline V gene lists MNHEY and SVGEGT. V is trimmed back by 8 bases and J by 0 bases, and the junction contains 2 bases that no gene match accounts for. Spanning cysteine to phenylalanine, the CDR3 consists of 14 amino acids. Left in the record is the CDR3 DNA by itself, 42 bases read in frame from the first base. Results and caveats for the whole study, not just this receptor: The secondary T-cell response was found to be weaker but faster than the primary response, with a peak reached on day 5 rather than on day 15. Computational filtering was required because FACS-sorted repertoires could contain abundant contaminating clonotypes from the bulk population. The study included only a couple of donors, which limits how far the findings can be generalized. After the booster, most clones that had expanded after primary vaccination were detected again (almost 97% of CD4 and around 88% of CD8), suggesting broad maintenance of memory. A small fraction of clonotypes showed up in both the CD4 and CD8 compartments, probably as a result of convergent recombination.

TCR cDNA was synthesized by 5'RACE template switching, which introduced a universal primer site and unique molecular identifiers. Priming for cDNA synthesis came from both the TCR alpha and TCR beta constant segments. Library amplification involved two PCR steps, and the second step added sample barcodes and sequencing adapters. Sequencing of libraries was done on Illumina HiSeq 2500 (2x100 bp) or NovaSeq (2x150 bp). The study's own analysis went as follows. Reads were demultiplexed and collapsed into UMI consensus sequences with MIGEC, and V(D)J alignment was performed with MiXCR. Vaccine-responding clonotypes were defined with edgeR using replicate PBMC samples, requiring FDR below 0.01 and a log2 fold change above 5 up to day 15. CD4 or CD8 identity was assigned to each bulk clonotype according to whether the clonotype was present at higher abundance in the sequenced CD4 repertoire or the sequenced CD8 repertoire. Using fastp trimming at Q25 and MiXCR clonotype assembly, TCRdb reanalyzed the public sequencing data and kept in-frame beta chains. Each CDR3 protein gets just one entry, which takes the most common genes and DNA from the rows behind it. The V and J calls were determined by TCRdb, not by the authors. This sample gives roughly 110,000 distinct CDR3 sequences in total; roughly 8.9% of them show up just once. The ten largest clonotypes hold 25% of the sample.

The rearranged chain carries TRBV6-2 or TRBV6-3 and TRBJ2-2; 8 central nucleotides agree with TRBD1. Source: CD8+ T cells sorted from PBMCs, taken 45 days after the yellow fever booster vaccination. This receptor was identified in a young man who received the YFV17D yellow fever vaccine. The DNA sequence reads TGTGCCAGCTCGGACAGGGCGAACACCGGGGAGCTGTTTTTT. This codes for CASSDRANTGELFF.